The clone carrying this T cell receptor (beta chain) came up many times. What it binds is not known. From the 5' RACE reads, TCRdb called clonotypes with MiXCR, one entry per CDR3 protein. The sample shows about 660,000 distinct CDR3 sequences, less than 10% of them seen only once. This record comes from a study of identical twins. Study results and caveats: The study drew conclusions from cross-sectional statistical analysis, not from following the same donors. Twin pairs' shared out-of-frame alpha sequences were enriched in low generation probability.

This same sample was also taken into another study, of yellow fever vaccine responses in identical twins. That report notes: Twin vaccine T cell responses reportedly seemed partly convergent, partly personalized.

Material: PBMCs. The sequence was collected from a woman aged 18-30 years in good health.

The DNA of the CDR3 is TGTGCCAGCAGCTTAGGGACTAGCGGGAGCACAGATACGCAGTATTTT. Residues: CASSLGTSGSTDTQYF. The J gene is TRBJ2-3, the V gene TRBV11-2, with 11 bases matching TRBD2. This CDR3 has 16 residues. Trimming cost V 1 base and J 0 bases; bases outside gene matches: 0. CDR1 SGHAT and CDR2 FQNNGV come from the germline V gene. Full variable domain (missing parts from reference TRBV11-2 and TRBJ2-3): EAGVAQSPRYKIIEKRQSVAFWCNPISGHATLYWYQQILGQGPKLLIQFQNNGVVDDSQLPKDRFSAERLKGVDSTLKIQPAKLEDSAVYLCASSLGTSGSTDTQYFGPGTRLTVL.